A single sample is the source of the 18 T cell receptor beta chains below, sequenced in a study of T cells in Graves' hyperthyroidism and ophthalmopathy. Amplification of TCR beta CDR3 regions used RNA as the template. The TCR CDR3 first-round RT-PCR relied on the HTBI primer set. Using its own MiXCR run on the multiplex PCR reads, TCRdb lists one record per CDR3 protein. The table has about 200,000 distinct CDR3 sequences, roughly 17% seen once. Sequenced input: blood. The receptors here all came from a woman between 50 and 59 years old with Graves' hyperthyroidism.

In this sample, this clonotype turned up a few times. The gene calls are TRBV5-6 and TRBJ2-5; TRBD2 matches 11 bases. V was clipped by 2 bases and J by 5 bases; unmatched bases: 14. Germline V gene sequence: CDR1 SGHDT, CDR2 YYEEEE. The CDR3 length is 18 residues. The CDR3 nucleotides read TGTGCCAGCAGCTTATTGCCGAGACTAGCGGGGTCCGGGGAGACCCAGTACTTC. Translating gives CASSLLPRLAGSGETQYF.

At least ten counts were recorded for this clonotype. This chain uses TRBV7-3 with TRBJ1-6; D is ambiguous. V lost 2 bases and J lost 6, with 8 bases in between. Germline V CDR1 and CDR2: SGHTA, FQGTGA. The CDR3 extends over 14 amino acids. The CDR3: CASSLSGRNSPLHF. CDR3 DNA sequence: TGTGCCAGCAGCTTATCGGGCCGTAATTCACCCCTCCACTTT.

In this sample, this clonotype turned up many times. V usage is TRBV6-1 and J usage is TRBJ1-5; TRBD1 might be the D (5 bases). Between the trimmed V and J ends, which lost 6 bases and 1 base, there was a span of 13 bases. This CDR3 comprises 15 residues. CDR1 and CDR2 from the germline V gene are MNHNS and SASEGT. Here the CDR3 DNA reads TGTGCCAGCAGGCCACAGGTCTTCAGCAATCAGCCCCAGCATTTT. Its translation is CASRPQVFSNQPQHF.

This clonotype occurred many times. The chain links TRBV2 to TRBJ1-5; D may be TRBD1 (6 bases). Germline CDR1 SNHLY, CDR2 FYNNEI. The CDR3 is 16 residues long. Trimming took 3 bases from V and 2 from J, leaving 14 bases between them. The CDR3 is CASSEASRGGNQPQHF. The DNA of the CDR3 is TGTGCCAGCAGTGAGGCCTCCAGGGGCGGCAATCAGCCCCAGCATTTT.

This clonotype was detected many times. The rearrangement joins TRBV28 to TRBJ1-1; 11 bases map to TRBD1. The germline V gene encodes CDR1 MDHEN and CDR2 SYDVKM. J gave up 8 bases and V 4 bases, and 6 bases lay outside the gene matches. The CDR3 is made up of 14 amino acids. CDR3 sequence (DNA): TGTGCCAGCAGTTCTCCCGGACAGGGGGCGGAAGCTTTCTTT. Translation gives CASSSPGQGAEAFF.

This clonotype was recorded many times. The CDR3 loop reads CASTRTETQPQHF. CDR3 in DNA: TGTGCCAGCACCCGGACAGAAACACAGCCCCAGCATTTT. The V gene is TRBV6-1, the J gene TRBJ1-5; perhaps TRBD1 as D (6 bases). The CDR3 is 13 amino acids. Trimming took 7 bases from V and 7 from J, leaving 14 bases between them. Germline V gene sequence: CDR1 MNHNS, CDR2 SASEGT.

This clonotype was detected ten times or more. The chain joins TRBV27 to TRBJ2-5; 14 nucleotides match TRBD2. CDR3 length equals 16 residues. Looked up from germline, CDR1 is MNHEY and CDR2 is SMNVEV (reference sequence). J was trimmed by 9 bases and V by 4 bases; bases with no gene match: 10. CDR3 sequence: CASSSSGTSGRKAQYF. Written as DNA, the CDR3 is TGTGCCAGCAGTTCAAGCGGGACTAGCGGGAGAAAGGCCCAGTACTTC.

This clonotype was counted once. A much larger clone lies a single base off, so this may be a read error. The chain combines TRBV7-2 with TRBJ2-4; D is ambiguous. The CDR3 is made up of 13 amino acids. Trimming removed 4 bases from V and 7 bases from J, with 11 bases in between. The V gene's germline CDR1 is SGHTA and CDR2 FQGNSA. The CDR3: CASSSSSGNIQYF. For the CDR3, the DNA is TGTGCCAGCAGCTCCTCATCCGGGAACATTCAGTACTTC. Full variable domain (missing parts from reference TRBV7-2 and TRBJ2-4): GAGVSQSPSNKVTEKGKDVELRCDPISGHTALYWYRQSLGQGLEFLIYFQGNSAPDKSGLPSDRFSAERTGGSVSTLTIQRTQQEDSAVYLCASSSSSGNIQYFGAGTRLSVL.

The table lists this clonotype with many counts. CDR3 amino acids: CASNRRRSDTQYF. CDR3 coding DNA: TGTGCCAGCAATCGCCGTCGGTCAGATACGCAGTATTTT. The chain carries TRBV11-2 and TRBJ2-3; D ambiguous. There are 13 residues in the CDR3. With 7 bases removed from V and 4 bases from J, the gap between germline ends came to 12 bases. Germline V gene sequence: CDR1 SGHAT, CDR2 FQNNGV.

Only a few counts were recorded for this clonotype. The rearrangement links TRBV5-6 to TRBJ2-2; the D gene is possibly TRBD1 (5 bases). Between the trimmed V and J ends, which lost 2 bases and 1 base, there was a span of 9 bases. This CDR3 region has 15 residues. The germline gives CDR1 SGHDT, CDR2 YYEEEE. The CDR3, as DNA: TGTGCCAGCAGCTTTTGGACACTGAACACCGGGGAGCTGTTTTTT. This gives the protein CASSFWTLNTGELFF.

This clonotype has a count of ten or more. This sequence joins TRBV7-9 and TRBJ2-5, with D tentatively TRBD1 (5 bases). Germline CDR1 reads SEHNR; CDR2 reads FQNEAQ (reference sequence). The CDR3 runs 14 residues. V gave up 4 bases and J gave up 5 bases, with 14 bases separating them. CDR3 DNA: TGTGCCAGCAGCTCCATAGGGGCCGGGGAGACCCAGTACTTC. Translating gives CASSSIGAGETQYF.

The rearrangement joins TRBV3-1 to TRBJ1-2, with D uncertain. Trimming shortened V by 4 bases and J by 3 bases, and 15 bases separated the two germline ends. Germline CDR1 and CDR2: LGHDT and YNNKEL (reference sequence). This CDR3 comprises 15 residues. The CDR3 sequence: CASSPTSRVDYGYTF. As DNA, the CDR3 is TGTGCCAGCAGCCCCACCAGTAGGGTAGACTATGGCTACACCTTC.

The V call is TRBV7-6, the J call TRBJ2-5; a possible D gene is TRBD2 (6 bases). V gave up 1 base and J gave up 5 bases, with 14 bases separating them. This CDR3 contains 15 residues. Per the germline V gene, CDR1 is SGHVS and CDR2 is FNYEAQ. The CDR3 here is CASSLEAGSGETQYF. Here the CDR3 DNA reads TGTGCCAGCAGCTTAGAAGCCGGGAGTGGGGAGACCCAGTACTTC.

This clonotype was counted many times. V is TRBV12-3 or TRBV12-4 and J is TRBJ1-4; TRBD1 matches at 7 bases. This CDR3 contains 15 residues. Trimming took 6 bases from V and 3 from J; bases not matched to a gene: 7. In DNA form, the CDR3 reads TGTGCCAGCAGACCCACAGGGGACTCTAATGAAAAACTGTTTTTT. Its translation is CASRPTGDSNEKLFF.

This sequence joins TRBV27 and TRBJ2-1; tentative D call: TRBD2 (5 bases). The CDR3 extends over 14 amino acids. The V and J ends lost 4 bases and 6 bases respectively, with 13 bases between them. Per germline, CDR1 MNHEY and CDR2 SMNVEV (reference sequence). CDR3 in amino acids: CASSSTRGTNEQFF. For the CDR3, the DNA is TGTGCCAGCAGTTCCACCCGGGGAACCAATGAGCAGTTCTTC.

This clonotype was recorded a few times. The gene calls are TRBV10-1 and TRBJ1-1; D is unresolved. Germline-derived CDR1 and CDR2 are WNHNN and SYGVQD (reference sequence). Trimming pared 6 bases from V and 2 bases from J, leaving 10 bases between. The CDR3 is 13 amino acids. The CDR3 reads CASRRGPNTEAFF. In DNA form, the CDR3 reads TGCGCCAGCAGACGAGGACCCAACACTGAAGCTTTCTTT.

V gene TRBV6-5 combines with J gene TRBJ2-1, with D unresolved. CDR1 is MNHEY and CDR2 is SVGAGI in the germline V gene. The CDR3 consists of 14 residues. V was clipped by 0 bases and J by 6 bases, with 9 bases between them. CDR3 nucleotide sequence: TGTGCCAGCAGTTACTCGGTTGGGCGCAATGAGCAGTTCTTC. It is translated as CASSYSVGRNEQFF.

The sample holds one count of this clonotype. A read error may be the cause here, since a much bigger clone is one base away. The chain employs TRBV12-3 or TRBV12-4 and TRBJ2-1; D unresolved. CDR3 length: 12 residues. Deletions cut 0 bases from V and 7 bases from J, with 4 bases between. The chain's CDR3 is CASSLATNEQFF. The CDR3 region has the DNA TGTGCCAGCAGTTTAGCCACGAATGAGCAGTTCTTC.